The sequence of this TCR beta chain was determined in a study of beta chain features in type 1 diabetes. Reverse transcribing all isolated RNA meant expressed TCRB transcripts were sequenced. Sequencing was performed with immunoSEQ multiplex PCR; in TCRdb, only in-frame clones are kept and a portion is missing. The table shows some 270,000 clones, with roughly 10% occurring only once. Only a few counts were recorded for this clone. Its antigen is as yet unknown. Findings of the study overall: Type 1 diabetes patients showed a moderate but significant shortening of TCRB CDR3s in all four CD4+ subsets. Any PCR bias toward short templates would affect both groups alike.

The authors sorted CD4+ naive, central memory, regulatory and stem cell-like memory cells via CD45RO/CCR7/CD25/CD127/CD95/CD27. Sorting produced populations that all topped 95% purity. V lost 9 bases to trimming and J lost 0 bases, with 18 bases between them. The CDR3 covers 15 residues. From germline, CDR1 is MDHEN and CDR2 SYDVKM. The sequence was obtained from a man between 25 and 39 years old with type 1 diabetes. The sample was naive CD4+ T cells from blood. The V and J genes are TRBV28 and TRBJ2-7; D possibly corresponds to TRBD1 (6 bases). This chain's CDR3 is CASSLAQGFSYEQYF. Written as DNA, the CDR3 is TGTGCCAGTAGCTTAGCTCAGGGGTTCTCCTACGAGCAGTACTTC. Complete variable domain (other parts from reference TRBV28 and TRBJ2-7): DVKVTQSSRYLVKRTGEKVFLECVQDMDHENMFWYRQDPGLGLRLIYFSYDVKMKEKGDIPEGYSVSREKKERFSLILESASTNQTSMYLCASSLAQGFSYEQYFGPGTRLTVT.